These 20 T cell receptor beta chains were all obtained from the same sample, sequenced in a study of blood T cell repertoires in COVID-19. This table comes from immunoSEQ multiplex PCR, and its TCRdb copy is limited to in-frame clones, with some not included. The table records about 280,000 clones, 70% to 90% of them present only once. Material for sequencing was peripheral blood. The receptors shown here come from a man younger than 30 with active or convalescent COVID-19.

Only a few counts were recorded for this clone. This rearrangement joins TRBV21-1 to TRBJ2-7; no check of the table's D call, TRBD2, against the DNA was made. TRBV21-1 counts as a pseudogene. The CDR3 covers 18 residues. The CDR3 region has the DNA TGTGCCAGCAGCAAAGCGCAGGGTACTAGCGGGGCCCCCTACGAGCAGTACTTC. Translating it yields CASSKAQGTSGAPYEQYF.

Notes on this clone: Distinct nucleotide sequences in the sample also encode this CDR3. The chain couples TRBV9 to TRBJ2-3; D is undetermined. The CDR3 runs to 14 residues. From germline, CDR1 is SGDLS and CDR2 YYNGEE. Trimming left V 0 bases short and J 0 bases short, with 5 bases between. In nucleotides, the CDR3 is TGTGCCAGCAGCGTAGGCGGCAGCACAGATACGCAGTATTTT. Its protein product is CASSVGGSTDTQYF.

The chain is built from TRBV7-3 and TRBJ2-1; D not resolved. V lost 4 bases to trimming and J lost 8 bases, with 12 bases between them. The length of the CDR3 is 13 residues. CDR1 is SGHTA and CDR2 is FQGTGA in the germline V gene. The CDR3 is CASSSSPRDEQFF. CDR3 bases: TGTGCCAGCAGCTCCTCACCCCGGGATGAGCAGTTCTTC.

The chain combines TRBV27 with TRBJ1-5; 7 positions agree with TRBD1. This CDR3 is 15 amino acids long. Losses at the gene ends were 4 bases for V and 2 bases for J; bases not matched to a gene: 5. Germline V lookup: CDR1 MNHEY, CDR2 SMNVEV (reference sequence). CDR3 residues: CASSSTGTGNQPQHF. The CDR3 DNA follows: TGTGCCAGCAGTTCGACAGGGACCGGCAATCAGCCCCAGCATTTT.

This chain uses TRBV6-5 with TRBJ2-7; 9 positions match TRBD1. V was clipped by 8 bases and J by 0 bases; unmatched bases: 8. The V gene's germline CDR1 is MNHEY and CDR2 SVGAGI. The CDR3 totals 15 residues. CDR3 sequence: CASLILGQGSYEQYF. The CDR3 nucleotides are TGTGCCAGCCTCATCTTGGGACAGGGCTCCTACGAGCAGTACTTC.

V usage is TRBV14 and J usage is TRBJ2-5; 13 positions agree with TRBD2. V gave up 4 bases and J gave up 5 bases; unmatched junction bases: 7. The germline CDR1 and CDR2 sequences are SGHDN and FVKESK. The length of the CDR3 is 16 residues. DNA for the CDR3: TGTGCCAGCAGCCTTTTCGGGACTAGCGGGGTTGAGACCCAGTACTTC. Protein product: CASSLFGTSGVETQYF.

The genes are TRBV4-1 and TRBJ1-1; D is unclear. This CDR3 region has 15 residues. Germline CDR1 and CDR2: MGHRA and YSYEKL. Between the trimmed V and J ends, which lost 5 bases and 6 bases, there was a span of 19 bases. The CDR3 region is CASSKAGVQLAEAFF. DNA of the CDR3: TGCGCCAGCAGCAAGGCGGGAGTTCAGTTGGCTGAAGCTTTCTTT.

J is TRBJ1-5 and V is TRBV29-1, with 7 bases identical to TRBD1. Per the germline V gene, CDR1 is SQVTM and CDR2 is ANQGSEA. This CDR3 comprises 18 residues. The V gene end was trimmed by 8 bases and the J gene end by 0 bases; junction bases not matched to a gene: 19. The CDR3 nucleotides read TGCAGCCCACACTCTTCGGGGACAGACTACAATAGCAATCAGCCCCAGCATTTT. It codes for CSPHSSGTDYNSNQPQHF.

V gene TRBV11-2 combines with J gene TRBJ1-5; possible D gene TRBD1, 6 bases. Trimming stripped 1 base from V and 7 bases from J, with 14 bases between. In germline, CDR1 is SGHAT, CDR2 FQNNGV. CDR3 size: 15 residues. Written as DNA, the CDR3 is TGTGCCAGCAGCTTAGGGACAGCTAAGGGGCAGCCCCAGCATTTT. Its translation is CASSLGTAKGQPQHF.

The chain recombines TRBV7-9 with TRBJ1-3, with unresolved D. From germline, CDR1 is SEHNR and CDR2 FQNEAQ (reference sequence). This CDR3 spans 13 amino acids. With 6 bases removed from V and 2 bases from J, the gap between germline ends came to 8 bases. The CDR3 region has the DNA TGTGCCAGCAGAGACGGGGCTGGAAACACCATATATTTT. This gives the protein CASRDGAGNTIYF.

The V and J genes are TRBV20-1 and TRBJ2-1; 10 bases fit TRBD2. CDR1 is DFQATT and CDR2 is SNEGSKA in the germline V gene (reference sequence). Unmatched junction bases numbered 9, after V lost 3 bases and J lost 4 bases. The CDR3 consists of 16 residues. The DNA for the CDR3 is TGCAGTGCTAGTGGTCCTAGCGGGGGACTGTACAATGAGCAGTTCTTC. Translated: CSASGPSGGLYNEQFF.

The chain uses TRBV6-5 and TRBJ2-1; the D is unclear. Trimming cost V 6 bases and J 3 bases, with 9 bases left between them. The CDR3 is 13 amino acids. CDR1 and CDR2 from the germline V gene are MNHEY and SVGAGI. The DNA for the CDR3 is TGTGCCAGCAGGTTACAAAGCTACAATGAGCAGTTCTTC. It specifies CASRLQSYNEQFF.

The chain joins TRBV4-1 to TRBJ2-1, with D possibly TRBD1 on 6 matching bases. Germline V gene data show CDR1 as MGHRA and CDR2 as YSYEKL. The CDR3 sequence is 15 residues long. V was trimmed by 5 bases and J by 8 bases, leaving 19 bases between them. CDR3 in DNA: TGCGCCAGCAGCGTCCAGGGGCCGGTCGGCGATGAGCAGTTCTTC. This translates into CASSVQGPVGDEQFF.

The V and J genes are TRBV10-3 and TRBJ2-7, with 7 bases aligning to TRBD1. The V gene end was trimmed by 10 bases and the J gene end by 5 bases; junction bases not matched to a gene: 11. Germline V gene sequence: CDR1 ENHRY, CDR2 SYGVKD. This CDR3 spans 13 amino acids. The CDR3 is CASKGAPPDEQYF. For the CDR3, the DNA is TGTGCCAGCAAGGGGGCCCCCCCCGACGAGCAGTACTTC.

This clone appeared once. The chain joins TRBV4-1 to TRBJ1-1; D is ambiguous. This CDR3 region has 13 residues. Trimming removed 7 bases at V and 0 bases at J, with 9 bases between. The germline V gene encodes CDR1 MGHRA and CDR2 YSYEKL. CDR3 residues: CASTRAMNTEAFF. Written as DNA, the CDR3 is TGCGCCAGCACAAGAGCCATGAACACTGAAGCTTTCTTT.

V usage is TRBV11-2 and J usage is TRBJ2-7; TRBD2 matches at 12 bases. Per the germline V gene, CDR1 is SGHAT and CDR2 is FQNNGV. The CDR3 has 16 residues. The V and J ends lost 0 bases and 4 bases, in that order; junction bases with no gene match: 4. The CDR3 DNA is TGTGCCAGCAGCTTAGACTCCGGACTAGCGGGGTACGAGCAGTACTTC. It specifies CASSLDSGLAGYEQYF.

This clone was seen only once. The J gene is TRBJ2-3, the V gene TRBV9; 11 bases fit TRBD2. The trim removed 3 bases at V and 2 bases at J, leaving 8 bases unmatched. Germline assignment: CDR1 SGDLS and CDR2 YYNGEE. The CDR3 spans 17 residues. The CDR3 sequence: CASSDQRLAGNTDTQYF. DNA of the CDR3: TGTGCCAGCAGCGACCAAAGACTAGCGGGAAACACAGATACGCAGTATTTT.

This sequence joins TRBV6-4 and TRBJ2-3; 7 bases fit TRBD2. CDR3 length: 14 residues. After removal of 7 bases from V and 2 bases from J, the junction contained 6 bases not matched to a gene. Germline CDR1 MRHNA, CDR2 SNTAGT. CDR3 in amino acids: CASKGSGDTDTQYF. The CDR3 DNA reads TGTGCCAGCAAGGGAAGCGGGGACACAGATACGCAGTATTTT.

J is TRBJ2-3 and V is TRBV10-1; 8 positions match TRBD2. Per germline, CDR1 WNHNN and CDR2 SYGVQD (reference sequence). V shed 0 bases and J 2 bases; nucleotides not matched to a gene: 4. The CDR3 is 16 amino acids. The CDR3 sequence is CASSESKGLVTDTQYF. The CDR3 DNA reads as TGCGCCAGCAGTGAGTCTAAGGGACTAGTCACAGATACGCAGTATTTT.

This sequence joins TRBV6-2 or TRBV6-3 and TRBJ2-7; TRBD1 is a possible D gene (6 bases). V was pared by 0 bases and J by 3 bases, with 9 bases between. The CDR3 has 14 residues. CDR1 MNHEY and CDR2 SVGEGT come from the germline V gene. As DNA, the CDR3 is TGTGCCAGCAGTTACTCGAGCAGGGGCTACGAGCAGTACTTC. Protein sequence: CASSYSSRGYEQYF.